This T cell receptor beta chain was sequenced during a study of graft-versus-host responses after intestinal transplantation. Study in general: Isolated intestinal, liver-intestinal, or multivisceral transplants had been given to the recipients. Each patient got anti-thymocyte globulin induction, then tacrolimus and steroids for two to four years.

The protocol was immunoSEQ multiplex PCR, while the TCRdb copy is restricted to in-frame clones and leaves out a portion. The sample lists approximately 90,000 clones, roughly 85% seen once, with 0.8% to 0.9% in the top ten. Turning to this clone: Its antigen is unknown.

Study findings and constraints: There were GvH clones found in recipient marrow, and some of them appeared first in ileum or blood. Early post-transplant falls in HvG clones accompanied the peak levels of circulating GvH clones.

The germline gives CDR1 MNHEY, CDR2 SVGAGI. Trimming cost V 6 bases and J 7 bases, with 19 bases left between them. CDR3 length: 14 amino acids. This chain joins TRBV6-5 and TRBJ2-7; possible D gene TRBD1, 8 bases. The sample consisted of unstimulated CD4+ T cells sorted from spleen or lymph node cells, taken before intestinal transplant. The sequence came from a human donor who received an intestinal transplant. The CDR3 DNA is TGTGCCAGCAGACGGGGACAGGCGCGGGGGGAGCAGTACTTC. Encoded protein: CASRRGQARGEQYF.